This T cell receptor (beta chain) was documented in a study of CD8 T cells in ankylosing spondylitis. Overall study results and limits: Disease-linked clones reportedly showed significant enrichment in matched ankylosing spondylitis synovial fluid. Those disease-linked clones were CD8+; they were also relatively rare in peripheral blood. Characteristic of ankylosing spondylitis blood, it appeared, was a TCR beta motif comprising eight highly homologous variants. In the blood and synovial fluid of reactive arthritis, some motif variants had been previously reported.

Trimming shortened V by 4 bases and J by 8 bases, and 17 bases separated the two germline ends. The V gene's germline CDR1 is MNHEY and CDR2 SMNVEV (reference sequence). The CDR3 loop spans 14 amino acids. A single record per CDR3 protein comes from TCRdb applying MiXCR to the 5' RACE reads. The profile covers under 200,000 distinct CDR3 sequences, with roughly 10% appearing a single time and less than 15% taken by the ten largest. Regarding this clonotype: Its target is not known.

The source of this sequence is a female donor with ankylosing spondylitis or in good health (not recorded which). The genes are TRBV27 and TRBJ1-2, with D unclear. The material sequenced was blood, either unsorted or a sorted T cell fraction (not recorded which). The CDR3 DNA follows: TGTGCCAGCAGTTCTTATCCAACCGGAGGAGGCTACACCTTC. It translates to CASSSYPTGGGYTF.